These 28 T cell receptor beta chains originate from one sample sequenced in a study of response to subunit inactivated influenza vaccine. TCRdb passed the RT-PCR reads through MiXCR, listing each CDR3 protein once. The data show some 850,000 distinct CDR3 sequences, about 18% seen once. The sample consisted of PBMCs from blood, taken around 5 days after vaccination. All receptors derive from a man aged 45-60 years who received an inactivated influenza vaccine.

V usage is TRBV4-3 and J usage is TRBJ1-1; tentatively, D is TRBD1 (5 bases). This CDR3 spans 16 amino acids. CDR1 is LGHNA, CDR2 YSLEER, per germline. Trimming pared 0 bases from V and 0 bases from J, leaving 11 bases between. CDR3 sequence (DNA): TGCGCCAGCAGCCAAGATGGGGGTTTGATGAACACTGAAGCTTTCTTT. The encoded protein is CASSQDGGLMNTEAFF.

This chain joins TRBV14 and TRBJ1-1; unclear D gene. CDR1 SGHDN and CDR2 FVKESK come from the germline V gene. This CDR3 is 13 amino acids long. With 2 bases removed from V and 8 bases from J, the gap between germline ends came to 12 bases. CDR3 residues: CASSQNTYSEAFF. The CDR3, as DNA: TGTGCCAGCAGCCAAAATACCTACAGCGAAGCTTTCTTT.

This clonotype has a handful of counts. The rearrangement joins TRBV5-6 to TRBJ2-5; 9 nucleotides agree with TRBD2. The CDR3 consists of 16 residues. CDR1 is SGHDT and CDR2 is YYEEEE in the germline V gene. Trimming took 1 base from V and 4 from J; bases not matched to a gene: 8. CDR3 DNA sequence: TGTGCCAGCAGCTTGCTGGGGCGGGGGGGCGGAGAGACCCAGTACTTC. Its translation: CASSLLGRGGGETQYF.

The chain is built from TRBV7-2 and TRBJ2-7; a weak D match, TRBD2 (5 bases). The CDR3 consists of 15 residues. Between the trimmed V and J ends, which lost 0 bases and 4 bases, there was a span of 13 bases. Germline CDR1 and CDR2: SGHTA and FQGNSA. CDR3 coding DNA: TGTGCCAGCAGCTTAGCGGGAGAGTTCGAGTACGAGCAGTACTTC. Translating gives CASSLAGEFEYEQYF.

This clonotype was detected a few times. This chain joins TRBV5-6 and TRBJ2-2, with 7 bases fitting TRBD1. The CDR3 length is 14 residues. V gave up 3 bases and J gave up 7 bases; unmatched junction bases: 6. Germline V gene sequence: CDR1 SGHDT, CDR2 YYEEEE. The CDR3 nucleotides read TGTGCCAGCAGCTCTACAGGGGCGGTCGGGGAGCTGTTTTTT. Its protein product is CASSSTGAVGELFF.

The DNA for the CDR3 is TGCGCCAGCAGCCAAGTCGGCCAGAGAGAGCTGTTTTTT. It codes for CASSQVGQRELFF. The gene calls are TRBV4-1 and TRBJ2-2, with no clear D. The germline V and J ends were trimmed by 1 base and 11 bases, with 11 bases remaining between them. The CDR3 totals 13 residues. Germline V gene lookup returns CDR1 MGHRA and CDR2 YSYEKL.

The table lists this clonotype with a few counts. The chain recombines TRBV6-1 with TRBJ1-5; D unclear. The V gene's germline CDR1 is MNHNS and CDR2 SASEGT. This CDR3 region has 14 residues. Trimming stripped 0 bases from V and 6 bases from J, with 9 bases between. The CDR3 sequence is CASSEASFPQPQHF. Here the CDR3 DNA reads TGTGCCAGCAGTGAAGCGTCCTTCCCTCAGCCCCAGCATTTT.

The gene calls are TRBV7-2 and TRBJ2-7, with D tentatively TRBD1 (8 bases). The CDR3 spans 17 residues. The V gene's germline CDR1 is SGHTA and CDR2 FQGNSA. V lost 1 base to trimming and J lost 6 bases, with 22 bases between them. The CDR3 DNA reads TGTGCCAGCAGCTTAGTGTCCGGACAGGGTACGGGGGGCGAGCAGTACTTC. This codes for CASSLVSGQGTGGEQYF. The variable domain in full, completed from reference TRBV7-2 and TRBJ2-7, reads GAGVSQSPSNKVTEKGKDVELRCDPISGHTALYWYRQSLGQGLEFLIYFQGNSAPDKSGLPSDRFSAERTGGSVSTLTIQRTQQEDSAVYLCASSLVSGQGTGGEQYFGPGTRLTVT.

The rearrangement uses TRBV6-1 and TRBJ2-5; D is perhaps TRBD2 (6 bases). Germline V lookup: CDR1 MNHNS, CDR2 SASEGT. The CDR3 has 16 amino acids. V was shortened by 7 bases and J by 1 base, with 19 bases between the two germline ends. The CDR3 nucleotides are TGTGCCAGCACCCTTTACGTTGGACTATCCCAAGAGACCCAGTACTTC. It yields the protein CASTLYVGLSQETQYF.

V gene TRBV20-1 combines with J gene TRBJ2-7, with D perhaps TRBD2 (6 bases). Germline CDR1 reads DFQATT; CDR2 reads SNEGSKA (reference sequence). V lost 0 bases and J lost 3, with 15 bases in between. This CDR3 is 15 amino acids long. Written as DNA, the CDR3 is TGCAGTGCTAGAGATGGCGGGACCGGCGTCTACGAGCAGTACTTC. As protein: CSARDGGTGVYEQYF.

This clonotype was picked up a small number of times. This sequence joins TRBV2 and TRBJ1-1; no reliable D call. This CDR3 region has 13 residues. Germline lookup yields CDR1 SNHLY and CDR2 FYNNEI. V dropped 4 bases and J dropped 6 bases, with 12 bases sitting between them. The CDR3 region has the DNA TGTGCCAGCAGTGTTTTCAGAACCGCTGAAGCTTTCTTT. It yields the protein CASSVFRTAEAFF.

The table lists this clonotype with a few counts. The chain has TRBV5-1 and TRBJ1-1; a possible D gene is TRBD1 (6 bases). This CDR3 has 14 residues. In germline, CDR1 is SGHRS, CDR2 YFSETQ. V lost 0 bases to trimming and J lost 5 bases, with 11 bases between them. CDR3 nucleotide sequence: TGCGCCAGCAGCTTGGAACAGGGTGGGACTGAAGCTTTCTTT. Translation gives CASSLEQGGTEAFF.

There are a few counts of this clonotype. The chain recombines TRBV6-2 or TRBV6-3 with TRBJ2-6; D could derive from TRBD1 or TRBD2 (5 bases each). V lost 4 bases to trimming and J lost 2 bases, with 21 bases between them. Germline CDR1 and CDR2: MNHEY and SVGEGT. CDR3 size: 19 residues. CDR3 DNA: TGTGCCAGCAGTTTATCGATCCCTTTGCAGGGAGCTGGGGCCAACGTCCTGACTTTC. Translation gives CASSLSIPLQGAGANVLTF.

This clonotype was observed at least ten times. The J gene is TRBJ2-6, the V gene TRBV29-1; D is perhaps TRBD2 (6 bases). The CDR3 covers 15 residues. CDR1 is SQVTM, CDR2 ANQGSEA, per germline. V lost 1 base, J lost 2 bases, and 9 bases lay in between. CDR3 nucleotide sequence: TGCAGCGTTGAAGGTGCGGGAACTGGGGCCAACGTCCTGACTTTC. Amino acid sequence: CSVEGAGTGANVLTF.

This clonotype has only a few counts. This chain connects TRBV6-5 to TRBJ1-1, with a tentative D call TRBD1 (5 bases). From germline, CDR1 is MNHEY and CDR2 SVGAGI. The CDR3 has 11 residues. V was shortened by 6 bases and J by 10 bases, with 12 bases between the two germline ends. CDR3 nucleotides: TGTGCCAGCAGCGGGGGGGGGAGAGCTTTCTTT. Protein sequence: CASSGGGRAFF.

This clonotype was counted a single time. The chain couples TRBV7-2 to TRBJ2-2, with D possibly TRBD2 on 6 matching bases. The V gene lost 7 bases and the J gene lost 1 base, with 13 bases spanning the gap. In germline, CDR1 is SGHTA, CDR2 FQGNSA. There are 15 residues in the CDR3. CDR3 nucleotide sequence: TGTGCCAGCAACCCGGGACTCCGGAACACCGGGGAGCTGTTTTTT. Its protein is CASNPGLRNTGELFF.

Only a few counts were recorded for this clonotype. The chain carries TRBV6-2 or TRBV6-3 and TRBJ2-2; 10 nucleotides match TRBD2. The CDR3 extends over 17 amino acids. CDR1 is MNHEY, CDR2 SVGEGT, per germline. V shed 3 bases, J shed 1 base, and the junction held 5 bases outside the gene matches. The CDR3 region has the DNA TGTGCCAGCAGTTATTCTAGCGGGAGACGGAACACCGGGGAGCTGTTTTTT. This translates into CASSYSSGRRNTGELFF.

This clonotype has only a few counts. The chain employs TRBV7-2 and TRBJ2-1, with a tentative D call TRBD1 (5 bases). V was shortened by 6 bases and J by 9 bases, with 15 bases between the two germline ends. Germline V gene sequence: CDR1 SGHTA, CDR2 FQGNSA. The CDR3 runs to 13 residues. The CDR3 here is CASSQKTQGEQFF. CDR3 sequence (DNA): TGTGCCAGCAGTCAGAAAACGCAGGGTGAGCAGTTCTTC.

This clonotype was recorded many times. The J gene is TRBJ1-2, the V gene TRBV5-6, with D possibly matching TRBD1 (6 bases). Looked up from germline, CDR1 is SGHDT and CDR2 is YYEEEE. V lost 0 bases, J lost 2 bases, and 11 bases lay in between. The CDR3 runs 15 residues. The CDR3 nucleotides are TGTGCCAGCAGCTTGGGGGGACAAGCGAACTATGGCTACACCTTC. Translating it yields CASSLGGQANYGYTF.

This clonotype came up a few times. The chain combines TRBV6-2 or TRBV6-3 with TRBJ2-7, with 8 bases lining up with TRBD2. Trimming took 7 bases from V and 5 from J; bases not matched to a gene: 10. CDR1 is MNHEY and CDR2 is SVGEGT in the germline V gene. This CDR3 has 14 amino acids. DNA for the CDR3: TGTGCCAGCACCCCCGGACTAGCTTTTGACGAGCAGTACTTC. Its protein is CASTPGLAFDEQYF.

This sequence joins TRBV12-3 or TRBV12-4 and TRBJ2-2; a possible D gene is TRBD2 (6 bases). The V end was cut by 3 bases, the J end by 4 bases, with 12 bases between. The CDR3 spans 15 residues. The CDR3 loop reads CASSFGLALTGELFF. The CDR3 DNA is TGTGCCAGCAGTTTTGGGCTAGCGCTCACCGGGGAGCTGTTTTTT.

V gene TRBV27 combines with J gene TRBJ2-7; tentatively, D is TRBD2 (6 bases). Trimming took 5 bases from V and 1 from J, leaving 15 bases between them. There are 15 residues in the CDR3. Germline assignment: CDR1 MNHEY and CDR2 SMNVEV (reference sequence). The DNA of the CDR3 is TGTGCCAGCAGTCGGGACTTACTAGCATCCTACGAGCAGTACTTC. Amino acids: CASSRDLLASYEQYF.

The table lists this clonotype with a few counts. The chain has TRBV4-3 and TRBJ2-3; the match to TRBD2 covers 11 bases. Germline V gives CDR1 LGHNA, CDR2 YSLEER. This CDR3 region has 15 residues. The J segment lost 3 bases and the V segment lost 4 bases, leaving 3 bases of the junction unmatched. CDR3 bases: TGCGCCAGCAGCCCGACTAGCGGGGAGACAGATACGCAGTATTTT. It specifies CASSPTSGETDTQYF.

This clonotype was detected only a few times. This chain connects TRBV5-1 to TRBJ1-1, with 11 bases that match TRBD1. This CDR3 is built from 16 residues. V lost 4 bases, J lost 4 bases, and 9 bases stayed unmatched. CDR1 and CDR2 from the germline V gene are SGHRS and YFSETQ. DNA of the CDR3: TGCGCCAGCAGCCCACGGACAGGGGGCGTCGGCACTGAAGCTTTCTTT. It translates to CASSPRTGGVGTEAFF.

This clonotype turned up a few times. The chain combines TRBV14 with TRBJ2-1, with D possibly matching TRBD2 (5 bases). CDR3 length: 13 residues. Looked up from germline, CDR1 is SGHDN and CDR2 is FVKESK. V was pared by 0 bases and J by 13 bases, with 13 bases between. The CDR3 sequence: CASSQDPPTTQFF. The CDR3 bases are TGTGCCAGCAGCCAAGATCCGCCGACTACACAGTTCTTC. The entire variable domain, with the rest obtained from reference TRBV14 and TRBJ2-1, is as follows: EAGVTQFPSHSVIEKGQTVTLRCDPISGHDNLYWYRRVMGKEIKFLLHFVKESKQDESGMPNNRFLAERTGGTYSTLKVQPAELEDSGVYFCASSQDPPTTQFFGPGTRLTVL.

The chain combines TRBV12-3 or TRBV12-4 with TRBJ1-2; possibly TRBD1 for D (5 bases). The ends were cut back, 2 bases at V and 8 bases at J, with 15 bases in the middle. This CDR3 has 14 residues. The CDR3 nucleotides are TGTGCCAGCAGTTTAATTGAGTCAGGGAAAGGCTACACCTTC. It translates to CASSLIESGKGYTF.

This clonotype has a count of ten or more. The rearrangement links TRBV5-1 to TRBJ2-1; no definite D call. Per the germline V gene, CDR1 is SGHRS and CDR2 is YFSETQ. This CDR3 spans 16 amino acids. Trimming left V 3 bases short and J 2 bases short, with 15 bases between. The CDR3: CASSWRPSRTYNEQFF. DNA of the CDR3: TGCGCCAGCAGCTGGAGACCGAGCCGTACCTACAATGAGCAGTTCTTC.

This clonotype was detected a few times. This chain links TRBV5-1 with TRBJ2-5; TRBD2 matches at 8 bases. Germline lookup yields CDR1 SGHRS and CDR2 YFSETQ. The CDR3 spans 16 residues. V shed 1 base and J 2 bases; nucleotides not matched to a gene: 7. The CDR3 here is CASSLFVSGIQETQYF. The CDR3 DNA reads TGCGCCAGCAGCTTGTTTGTTAGCGGGATTCAAGAGACCCAGTACTTC.